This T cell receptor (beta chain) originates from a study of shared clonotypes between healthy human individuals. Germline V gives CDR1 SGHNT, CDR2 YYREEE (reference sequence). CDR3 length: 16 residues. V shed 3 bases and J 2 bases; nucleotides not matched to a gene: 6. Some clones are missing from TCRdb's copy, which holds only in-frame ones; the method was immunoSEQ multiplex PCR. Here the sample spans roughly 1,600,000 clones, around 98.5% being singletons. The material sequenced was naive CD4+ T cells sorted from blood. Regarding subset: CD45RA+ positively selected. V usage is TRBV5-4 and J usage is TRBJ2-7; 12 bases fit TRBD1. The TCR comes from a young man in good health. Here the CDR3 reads CASSWGQGAQTYEQYF. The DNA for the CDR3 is TGTGCCAGCAGCTGGGGACAGGGGGCTCAAACCTACGAGCAGTACTTC.